Below, 10 T cell receptor beta chains from the same sample are listed, as sequenced in a study of graft-versus-host responses after intestinal transplantation. Their target antigens are unknown. Profiling relied on immunoSEQ multiplex PCR, and the TCRdb table lists in-frame clones only, not all of them. The sample records about 70,000 clones, approximately 93% being singletons. Sequenced material: unstimulated CD8+ T cells sorted from spleen or lymph node cells, taken before intestinal transplant. These receptors were taken from a human donor who received an intestinal transplant.

The chain has TRBV29-1 and TRBJ1-1; D uncertain. Germline V lookup: CDR1 SQVTM, CDR2 ANQGSEA. V was trimmed by 7 bases and J by 4 bases, leaving 16 bases between them. The CDR3 is made up of 13 amino acids. DNA for the CDR3: TGCAGCGCTAGAGACGGGGAGGGCACTGAAGCTTTCTTT. It codes for CSARDGEGTEAFF.

This clone was counted a single time. The DNA of the CDR3 is TGTGCCAGTAGTTCGGGACATTTTAGCAATCAGCCCCAGCATTTT. Amino acids: CASSSGHFSNQPQHF. The chain uses TRBV19 and TRBJ1-5; the D gene is possibly TRBD1 (6 bases). Trimming took 5 bases from V and 0 from J, leaving 11 bases between them. CDR3 length: 15 amino acids. Germline CDR1 reads LNHDA; CDR2 reads SQIVND (reference sequence).

The V and J genes are TRBV7-9 and TRBJ1-1, with D unresolved. The CDR3 has 17 amino acids. Deletions cut 2 bases from V and 1 base from J, with 17 bases between. Germline CDR1 SEHNR, CDR2 FQNEAQ (reference sequence). This CDR3 is CASSLPEIGMENTEAFF. The CDR3 coding sequence is TGTGCCAGCAGCTTACCGGAGATAGGGATGGAGAACACTGAAGCTTTCTTT.

The chain is built from TRBV6-1 and TRBJ1-5; D is undetermined. The CDR3 runs to 10 residues. Trimming shortened V by 3 bases and J by 9 bases, and 3 bases separated the two germline ends. Germline CDR1 reads MNHNS; CDR2 reads SASEGT. For the CDR3, the DNA is TGTGCCAGCAGTGATGGGCCCCAGCATTTT. Amino acid sequence: CASSDGPQHF.

The genes are TRBV29-1 and TRBJ2-1, with 7 bases lining up with TRBD1. Germline V gene data show CDR1 as SQVTM and CDR2 as ANQGSEA. Trimming removed 5 bases from V and 9 bases from J; junction bases left unmatched: 4. The CDR3 is 11 residues long. CDR3 sequence (DNA): TGCAGCGTTCTTTCAGGGGGTGAGCAGTTCTTC. Its translation is CSVLSGGEQFF.

This chain joins TRBV6-6 and TRBJ2-1, with unresolved D. The CDR3 is 14 residues long. Per germline, CDR1 MNHNY and CDR2 SVGAGI (reference sequence). With 8 bases removed from V and 0 bases from J, the gap between germline ends came to 11 bases. For the CDR3, the DNA is TGTGCCAGCGTCGACTCGGGCTCCTACAATGAGCAGTTCTTC. Protein product: CASVDSGSYNEQFF.

Only one count was recorded for this clone. The chain is built from TRBV7-6 and TRBJ2-3; TRBD2 matches at 14 bases. CDR3 length equals 17 residues. Germline trimming cut 5 bases from V and 2 bases from J; bases unmatched to any gene: 6. The germline V gene has CDR1 SGHVS and CDR2 FNYEAQ. CDR3 in amino acids: CASSLGTSGSYTDTQYF. DNA of the CDR3: TGTGCCAGCAGCCTCGGGACTAGCGGGAGCTACACAGATACGCAGTATTTT.

The chain carries TRBV7-8 and TRBJ2-5; D unclear. CDR1 SGHVS and CDR2 FQNEAQ come from the germline V gene. The CDR3 covers 11 residues. Trimming left V 4 bases short and J 5 bases short, with 5 bases between. CDR3: CASSSLETQYF. The CDR3 DNA sequence: TGTGCCAGCAGCTCCTTGGAGACCCAGTACTTC.

A single count supports this clone. The V and J genes are TRBV11-3 and TRBJ2-7; D might be TRBD1 or TRBD2, each matching 6 bases. Germline CDR1 is SGHNT and CDR2 is YENEEA. The CDR3 runs 15 residues. Trimming pared 5 bases from V and 3 bases from J, leaving 17 bases between. CDR3 region: CASSPEGGRNYEQYF. The CDR3 DNA sequence: TGTGCCAGCAGCCCAGAGGGGGGACGCAACTACGAGCAGTACTTC.

This sequence joins TRBV11-2 and TRBJ1-6, with D possibly TRBD1 on 6 matching bases. The germline gives CDR1 SGHAT, CDR2 FQNNGV. The CDR3 contains 16 residues. V was shortened by 2 bases and J by 4 bases, with 12 bases between the two germline ends. The DNA of the CDR3 is TGTGCCAGCAGCTTACTCTACAGGGAGTATAATTCACCCCTCCACTTT. This gives the protein CASSLLYREYNSPLHF. Full variable domain (outside the CDR3, taken from reference TRBV11-2 and TRBJ1-6): EAGVAQSPRYKIIEKRQSVAFWCNPISGHATLYWYQQILGQGPKLLIQFQNNGVVDDSQLPKDRFSAERLKGVDSTLKIQPAKLEDSAVYLCASSLLYREYNSPLHFGNGTRLTVT.